This T cell receptor (beta chain) was profiled in a study of shared clonotypes between healthy human individuals. Study as a whole: Each donor's CD4 naive and CD4 memory cells filled three plates apiece, CD8 naive two, and CD8 memory one. Overall study findings and caveats: Sharing across four donors was seen in 4% to 5.5% of naive CD4 clonotypes.

The assay used deep level. The table came from immunoSEQ multiplex PCR; TCRdb's copy has only in-frame clones and leaves some out. The sample consists of about 680,000 clones, roughly 73% of them appearing once. With respect to this clone: The antigen is not known.

The sequence was collected from a woman aged 25 to 39 in good health. Sequenced material: memory CD4+ T cells sorted from blood. Described subset: CD45RA-negative fraction.

The CDR3 DNA is TGTGCCAGTACCCCTAGGGATCAGGGGGCCCACTCAAACACCGGGGAGCTGTTTTTT. Its protein product is CASTPRDQGAHSNTGELFF. The rearrangement uses TRBV19 and TRBJ2-2, with TRBD1 matching 8 bases. The CDR3 runs 19 residues. Trimming at V came to 7 bases and at J to 2 bases, leaving 18 bases not matched to a gene. Germline assignment: CDR1 LNHDA and CDR2 SQIVND (reference sequence).